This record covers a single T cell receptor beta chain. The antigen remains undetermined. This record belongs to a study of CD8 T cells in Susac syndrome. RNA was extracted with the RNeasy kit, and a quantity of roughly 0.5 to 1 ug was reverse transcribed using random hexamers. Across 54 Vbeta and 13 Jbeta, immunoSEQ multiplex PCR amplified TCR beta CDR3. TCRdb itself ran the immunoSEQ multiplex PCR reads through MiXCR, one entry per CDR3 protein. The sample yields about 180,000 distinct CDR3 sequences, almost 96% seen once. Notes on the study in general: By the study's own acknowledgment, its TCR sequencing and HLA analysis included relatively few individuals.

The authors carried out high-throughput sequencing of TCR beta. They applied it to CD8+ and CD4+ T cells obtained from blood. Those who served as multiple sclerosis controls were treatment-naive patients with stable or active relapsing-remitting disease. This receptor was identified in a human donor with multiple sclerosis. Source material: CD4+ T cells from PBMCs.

CDR3 DNA: TGTGCCACCTCCAATGTGGGGGACAATGAGCAGTTCTTC. This sequence encodes CATSNVGDNEQFF. The chain joins TRBV24-1 to TRBJ2-1; possibly TRBD1 or TRBD2 for D (5 bases each). Germline V gene lookup returns CDR1 KGHDR and CDR2 SFDVKD. Trimming left V 9 bases short and J 5 bases short, with 13 bases between. The CDR3 sequence is 13 residues long.